This T cell receptor beta chain was found in a study of blood T cell repertoires in COVID-19. On the study more broadly: Both acute and convalescent COVID-19 samples were obtained from the United States, Italy and Spain. Nucleic acid was either cDNA or gDNA, and it came from T cells, B-cell-depleted T cells, or PBMCs.

Enrollees, about 18 to 89 years old, lived in 24 US areas. As originally analysed: Nucleated cell number was recorded as an estimate derived from reference gene primer amplification. TCRdb's table, derived via immunoSEQ multiplex PCR, lists solely in-frame clones and lacks some. V and J calls plus clone size are reproduced from that table; the DNA served to infer D and trimming. The data show a few hundred thousand clones, 85% seen once. V dropped 6 bases and J dropped 5; count of bases not matched to a gene: 6. Per the germline V gene, CDR1 is LNHNV and CDR2 is YYDKDF (reference sequence). CDR3 size: 13 residues.

V usage is TRBV15 and J usage is TRBJ2-5; 7 nucleotides line up with TRBD2. Sequencing input: PBMCs or T cells enriched from blood (not recorded which). This TCR was sampled from a woman in her 50s who had been exposed to COVID-19. CDR3 sequence: CATSLGGLETQYF. The CDR3 coding sequence is TGTGCCACCAGTCTGGGGGGGTTGGAGACCCAGTACTTC.